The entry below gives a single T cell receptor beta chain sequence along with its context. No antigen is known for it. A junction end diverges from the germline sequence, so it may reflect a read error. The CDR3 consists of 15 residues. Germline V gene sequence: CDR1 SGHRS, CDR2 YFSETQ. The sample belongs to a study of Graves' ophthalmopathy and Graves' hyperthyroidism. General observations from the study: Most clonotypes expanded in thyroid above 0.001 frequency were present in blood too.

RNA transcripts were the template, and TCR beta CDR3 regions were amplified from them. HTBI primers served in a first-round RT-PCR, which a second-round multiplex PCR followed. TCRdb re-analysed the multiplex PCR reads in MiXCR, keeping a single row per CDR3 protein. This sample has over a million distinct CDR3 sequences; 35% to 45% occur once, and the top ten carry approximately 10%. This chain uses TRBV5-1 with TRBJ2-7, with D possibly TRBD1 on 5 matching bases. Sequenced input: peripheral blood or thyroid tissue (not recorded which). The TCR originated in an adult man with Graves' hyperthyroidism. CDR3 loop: CAGSQDLTGVYEQYF. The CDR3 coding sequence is TGTGCCGGCAGCCAAGATCTAACAGGTGTCTACGAGCAGTACTTC.